These T cell receptor beta chains were read from a single sample in a study of shared clonotypes between healthy human individuals. Profiled with immunoSEQ multiplex PCR; TCRdb holds only in-frame clones, not every one. This table holds approximately 510,000 clones, about four fifths found once. The sequenced material came from PBMCs. All receptors derive from a woman between 40 and 50 years old in good health. Some clones in this sample may be carry-over from other donors' samples. The CDR3 runs from the conserved cysteine through the conserved F or W. A D gene is named only where the DNA matches it firmly. Clone size is not always given. Where it is, it says once, few, many or a class for expanded clones.

v_gene	d_gene	abundance	j_gene	CDR3aa	CDR3nt
TRBV7-9	-	-	TRBJ1-4	CASSSQNRGGKLFF	TGTGCCAGCAGCTCCCAGAACCGGGGTGGGAAACTGTTTTTT
TRBV7-9	TRBD1	-	TRBJ1-1	CASSLQGGTEAFF	TGTGCCAGCAGCCTACAGGGGGGCACTGAAGCTTTCTTT
TRBV11-3	TRBD2	-	TRBJ2-1	CASSLQRDREQFF	TGTGCCAGCAGCCTCCAGCGGGATAGGGAGCAGTTCTTC
TRBV28	-	-	TRBJ2-5	CASSVTDRFKETQYF	TGTGCCAGCAGTGTTACCGACAGGTTCAAAGAGACCCAGTACTTC
TRBV4-1	-	-	TRBJ2-1	CASSQALRGGAEDEQFF	TGCGCCAGCAGCCAAGCCCTCCGAGGGGGAGCTGAGGATGAGCAGTTCTTC
TRBV7-6	TRBD1	-	TRBJ1-6	CASSQRTGNNSPLHF	TGTGCCAGCAGCCAAAGGACAGGGAATAATTCACCCCTCCACTTT
TRBV11-2	TRBD2	-	TRBJ2-7	CASSLWLVGTTYEQYF	TGTGCCAGCAGCTTGTGGCTCGTGGGGACTACCTACGAGCAGTACTTC
TRBV30	-	-	TRBJ1-5	CAWSAGGGGQPQHF	TGTGCCTGGAGTGCCGGTGGGGGCGGGCAGCCCCAGCATTTT
TRBV7-8	TRBD1	once	TRBJ2-7	CASTTRQGPSYEQYF	TGTGCCAGCACCACCCGACAGGGTCCCTCCTACGAGCAGTACTTC
TRBV5-8	TRBD2	-	TRBJ2-7	CASSLRTSGEQYF	TGTGCCAGCAGCTTGAGGACTAGCGGCGAGCAGTACTTC
TRBV5-4	-	-	TRBJ1-1	CASSFRATEAFF	TGTGCCAGCAGCTTTAGGGCCACTGAAGCTTTCTTT
TRBV27	TRBD2	-	TRBJ2-1	CASSPPEREVYNEQFF	TGTGCCAGCAGTCCGCCGGAGCGGGAGGTCTACAATGAGCAGTTCTTC
TRBV5-4	-	-	TRBJ1-5	CASSLGGGDSNQPQHF	TGTGCCAGCAGCCTTGGGGGGGGAGATAGCAATCAGCCCCAGCATTTT
TRBV5-1	-	-	TRBJ2-7	CASSFGPGEAYEQYF	TGCGCCAGCAGCTTCGGTCCAGGGGAGGCCTACGAGCAGTACTTC
TRBV15	-	-	TRBJ2-7	CATSRDITESYEQYF	TGTGCCACCAGCAGAGATATAACAGAGTCCTACGAGCAGTACTTC
TRBV7-9	TRBD1	-	TRBJ2-5	CASSLTGGETQYF	TGTGCCAGCAGCCTGACAGGGGGAGAGACCCAGTACTTC
TRBV6-1	-	-	TRBJ2-3	CAISRGSTDTQYF	TGTGCCATCAGCCGGGGTAGCACAGATACGCAGTATTTT
TRBV9	-	few	TRBJ1-5	CASSVGVNQPQHF	TGTGCCAGCAGCGTAGGAGTAAATCAGCCCCAGCATTTT
TRBV7-9	-	many	TRBJ1-1	CASSSRFPGPGTEAFF	TGTGCCAGCAGCTCTAGGTTCCCCGGGCCCGGGACTGAAGCTTTCTTT
TRBV7-9	-	few	TRBJ2-5	CASSLAAAGVLGETQYF	TGTGCCAGCAGCTTAGCGGCGGCAGGGGTGTTAGGAGAGACCCAGTACTTC
TRBV28	TRBD2	few	TRBJ2-1	CASSRLAGGRNEQFF	TGTGCCAGCAGTCGACTAGCGGGAGGGAGGAATGAGCAGTTCTTC
TRBV27	TRBD1	-	TRBJ1-4	CASSPMGQLKKLFF	TGTGCCAGCAGTCCCATGGGACAGCTGAAAAAACTGTTTTTT
TRBV7-9	-	-	TRBJ2-3	CASSLRADTQYF	TGTGCCAGCAGCTTACGGGCAGATACGCAGTATTTT
TRBV5-5	-	-	TRBJ1-5	CASSLGQTLNQPQHF	TGTGCCAGCAGCTTGGGTCAGACGCTGAATCAGCCCCAGCATTTT
TRBV19	-	-	TRBJ1-1	CASSVQGLNTEAFF	TGTGCCAGTAGTGTACAGGGCTTGAACACTGAAGCTTTCTTT